This TCR beta chain comes out of a study of blood T cell repertoires in COVID-19. About the research overall: The United States, Italy and Spain were the sources of the acute and convalescent COVID-19 samples. PBMCs, B-cell-depleted T cells, or T cells provided the cDNA or gDNA that made up the material.

Seattle cases were enrolled at active infection and followed longitudinally. The CDR3 is 14 residues long. The V end was cut by 6 bases, the J end by 0 bases, with 9 bases between. In germline, CDR1 is SGHVS, CDR2 FQNEAQ. Authors' methods: Reference gene primers were amplified, and this amplification served to estimate nucleated cell counts. Generated by immunoSEQ multiplex PCR, the TCRdb table keeps only in-frame clones and is missing some. V and J calls and clone size are as listed in that table; D and trimming were resolved from the DNA. The sample has some 190,000 clones, around 85% seen once. The specimen was peripheral blood. This clonotype was obtained from a man older than 75 with COVID-19, enrolled during active disease. The J gene is TRBJ1-5, the V gene TRBV7-8; unclear D gene. CDR3 DNA: TGTGCCAGCAGAAGAGACAATAGCAATCAGCCCCAGCATTTT. Its protein product is CASRRDNSNQPQHF.